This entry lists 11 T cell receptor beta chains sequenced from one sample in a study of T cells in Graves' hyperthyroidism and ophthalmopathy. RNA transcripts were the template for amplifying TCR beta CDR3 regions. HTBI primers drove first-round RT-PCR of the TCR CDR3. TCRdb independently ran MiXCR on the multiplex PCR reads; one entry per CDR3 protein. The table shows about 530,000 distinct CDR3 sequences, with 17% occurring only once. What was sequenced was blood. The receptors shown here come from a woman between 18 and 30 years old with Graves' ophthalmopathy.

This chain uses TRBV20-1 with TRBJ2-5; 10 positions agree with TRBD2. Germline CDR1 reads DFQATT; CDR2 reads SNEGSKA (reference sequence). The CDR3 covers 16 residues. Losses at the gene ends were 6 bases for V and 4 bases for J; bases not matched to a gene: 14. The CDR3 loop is CSATGLAGAVGETQYF. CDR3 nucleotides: TGCAGTGCAACAGGCCTAGCGGGGGCGGTGGGAGAGACCCAGTACTTC.

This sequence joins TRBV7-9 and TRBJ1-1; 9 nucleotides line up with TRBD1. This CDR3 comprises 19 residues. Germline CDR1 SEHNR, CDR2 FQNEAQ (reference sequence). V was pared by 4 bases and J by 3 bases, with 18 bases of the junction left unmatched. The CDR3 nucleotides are TGTGCCAGCAGCTCCATACCGGGACAGGGAGGGGAATGGGACACTGAAGCTTTCTTT. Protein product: CASSSIPGQGGEWDTEAFF.

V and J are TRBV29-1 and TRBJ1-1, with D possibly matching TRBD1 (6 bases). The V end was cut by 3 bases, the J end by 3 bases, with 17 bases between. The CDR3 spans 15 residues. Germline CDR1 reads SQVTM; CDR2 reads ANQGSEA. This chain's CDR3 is CSVDFGGAGYTEAFF. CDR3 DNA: TGCAGCGTTGATTTCGGGGGCGCAGGGTACACTGAAGCTTTCTTT.

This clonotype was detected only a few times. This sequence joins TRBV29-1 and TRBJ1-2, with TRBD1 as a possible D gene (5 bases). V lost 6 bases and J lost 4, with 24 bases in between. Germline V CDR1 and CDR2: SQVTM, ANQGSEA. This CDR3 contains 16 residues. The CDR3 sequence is CSVQHLRDQIPYGYTF. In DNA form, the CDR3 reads TGCAGCGTCCAACACCTCCGGGACCAGATTCCCTATGGCTACACCTTC.

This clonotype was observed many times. The DNA for the CDR3 is TGTGCCAGCAGTGAAGGACTAGGCCCCTCGGAGACCCAGTACTTC. It is translated as CASSEGLGPSETQYF. The chain uses TRBV2 and TRBJ2-5, with TRBD2 as a possible D gene (6 bases). This CDR3 spans 15 amino acids. Per germline, CDR1 SNHLY and CDR2 FYNNEI. Trimming removed 1 base from V and 5 bases from J, with 14 bases in between. The full variable domain, in which reference TRBV2 and TRBJ2-5 provide the parts outside the CDR3, is EPEVTQTPSHQVTQMGQEVILRCVPISNHLYFYWYRQILGQKVEFLVSFYNNEISEKSEIFDDQFSVERPDGSNFTLKIRSTKLEDSAMYFCASSEGLGPSETQYFGPGTRLLVL.

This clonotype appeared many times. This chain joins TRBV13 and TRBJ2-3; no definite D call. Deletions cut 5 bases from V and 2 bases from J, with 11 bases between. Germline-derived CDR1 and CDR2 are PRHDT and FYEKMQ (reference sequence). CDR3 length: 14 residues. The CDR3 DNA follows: TGTGCCAGCAGCACCAGACAAGTCACAGATACGCAGTATTTT. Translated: CASSTRQVTDTQYF. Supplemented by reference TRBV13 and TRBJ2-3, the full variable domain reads AAGVIQSPRHLIKEKRETATLKCYPIPRHDTVYWYQQGPGQDPQFLISFYEKMQSDKGSIPDRFSAQQFSDYHSELNMSSLELGDSALYFCASSTRQVTDTQYFGPGTRLTVL.

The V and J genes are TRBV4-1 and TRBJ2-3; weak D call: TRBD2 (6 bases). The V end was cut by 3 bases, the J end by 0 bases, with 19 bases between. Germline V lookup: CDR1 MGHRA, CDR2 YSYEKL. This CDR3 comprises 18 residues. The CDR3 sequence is CASSQILGLPGSTDTQYF. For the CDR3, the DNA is TGCGCCAGCAGCCAGATCTTGGGACTGCCGGGAAGCACAGATACGCAGTATTTT.

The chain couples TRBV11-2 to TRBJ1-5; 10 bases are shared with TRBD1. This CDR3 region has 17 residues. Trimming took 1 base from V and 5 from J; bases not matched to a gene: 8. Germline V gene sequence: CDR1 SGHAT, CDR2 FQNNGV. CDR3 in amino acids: CASSLVGRTGGHQPQHF. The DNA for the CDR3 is TGTGCCAGCAGCTTAGTCGGCCGGACAGGGGGTCATCAGCCCCAGCATTTT. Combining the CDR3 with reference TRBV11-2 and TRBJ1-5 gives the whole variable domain EAGVAQSPRYKIIEKRQSVAFWCNPISGHATLYWYQQILGQGPKLLIQFQNNGVVDDSQLPKDRFSAERLKGVDSTLKIQPAKLEDSAVYLCASSLVGRTGGHQPQHFGDGTRLSIL.

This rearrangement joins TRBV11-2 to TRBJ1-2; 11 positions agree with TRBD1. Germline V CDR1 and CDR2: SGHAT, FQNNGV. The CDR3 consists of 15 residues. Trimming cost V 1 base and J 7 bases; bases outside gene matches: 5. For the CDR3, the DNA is TGTGCCAGCAGCTTAGCGCTGGGACAGGGGGTTGGCTACACCTTC. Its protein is CASSLALGQGVGYTF. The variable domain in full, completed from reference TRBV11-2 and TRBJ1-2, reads EAGVAQSPRYKIIEKRQSVAFWCNPISGHATLYWYQQILGQGPKLLIQFQNNGVVDDSQLPKDRFSAERLKGVDSTLKIQPAKLEDSAVYLCASSLALGQGVGYTFGSGTRLTVV.

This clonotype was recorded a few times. The CDR3 nucleotides are TGTGCCAGCTCATCAAAGAAGGTACGCGGCGGCCCCTTCGATACGCAGTATTTT. Residues: CASSSKKVRGGPFDTQYF. V usage is TRBV6-1 and J usage is TRBJ2-3; D gene uncertain. The CDR3 totals 18 residues. The germline gives CDR1 MNHNS, CDR2 SASEGT. Trimming removed 8 bases from V and 6 bases from J, with 30 bases in between.

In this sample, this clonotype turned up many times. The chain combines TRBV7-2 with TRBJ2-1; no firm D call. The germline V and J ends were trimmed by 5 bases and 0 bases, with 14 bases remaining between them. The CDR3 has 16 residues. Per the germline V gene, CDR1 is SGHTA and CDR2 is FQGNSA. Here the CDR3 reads CASSPRSSSSYNEQFF. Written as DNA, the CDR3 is TGTGCCAGCAGCCCTCGGAGTTCCAGCTCCTACAATGAGCAGTTCTTC.